These 10 T cell receptor beta chains were all obtained from the same sample, sequenced in a study of identical twins. TCRdb reanalysed the 5' RACE reads using MiXCR and keeps one entry per CDR3 protein. Of roughly 1.6 million distinct CDR3 sequences in the sample, 25% to 35% were seen once. Sequencing was carried out using cord blood. These receptors came from a newborn girl in good health.

A note on this clonotype: Mismatch with germline at one junction end may stem from a read error. The V gene is TRBV20-1, the J gene TRBJ1-1; TRBD1 is a possible D gene (5 bases). The germline V gene encodes CDR1 DFQATT and CDR2 SNEGSKA (reference sequence). This CDR3 is 13 amino acids long. The CDR3 reads CSAADTQNAEAFF. In DNA form, the CDR3 reads TGCAGTGCCGCGGACACCCAGAACGCTGAAGCTTTCTTT.

This clonotype was seen a few times. The V and J genes are TRBV6-5 and TRBJ2-7; TRBD1 matches 10 bases. The V gene end was trimmed by 0 bases and the J gene end by 4 bases; junction bases not matched to a gene: 3. There are 15 residues in the CDR3. Germline V gives CDR1 MNHEY, CDR2 SVGAGI. As DNA, the CDR3 is TGTGCCAGCAGTTACTCAGGGACAGGGGATTACGAGCAGTACTTC. It encodes CASSYSGTGDYEQYF.

This clonotype was counted ten times or more. V and J are TRBV20-1 and TRBJ2-7; D perhaps matches TRBD2 (5 bases). Germline-derived CDR1 and CDR2 are DFQATT and SNEGSKA (reference sequence). The CDR3 extends over 14 amino acids. The V and J ends lost 5 bases and 4 bases respectively, with 18 bases between them. CDR3 residues: CSAPSTTKDYEQYF. The DNA of the CDR3 is TGCAGTGCTCCCTCGACTACCAAAGATTACGAGCAGTACTTC.

This clonotype was detected a few times. The V gene is TRBV5-1, the J gene TRBJ2-3, with TRBD2 identical over 9 bases. The V gene's germline CDR1 is SGHRS and CDR2 YFSETQ. This CDR3 has 17 residues. The trim removed 1 base at V and 1 base at J, leaving 7 bases unmatched. CDR3 protein: CASSLPVAGVRTDTQYF. DNA for the CDR3: TGCGCCAGCAGCTTGCCCGTAGCGGGAGTTCGCACAGATACGCAGTATTTT.

The CDR3 sequence: CAISDGVNTEAFF. Written as DNA, the CDR3 is TGTGCCATCAGTGATGGGGTGAACACTGAAGCTTTCTTT. This chain uses TRBV10-3 with TRBJ1-1, with no clear D. Germline CDR1 reads ENHRY; CDR2 reads SYGVKD. The V and J ends lost 3 bases and 0 bases respectively, with 5 bases between them. CDR3 length equals 13 residues.

This chain connects TRBV14 to TRBJ2-7, with TRBD2 matching 9 bases. With 1 base clipped from V and 7 bases from J, the junction kept 14 bases outside the gene matches. This CDR3 spans 17 amino acids. Germline V CDR1 and CDR2: SGHDN, FVKESK. The CDR3 loop is CASSQAPTSGYLLEQYF. Written as DNA, the CDR3 is TGTGCCAGCAGCCAAGCCCCGACTAGCGGCTATCTTTTGGAGCAGTACTTC.

A word on this clonotype: The CDR3 end shows no conserved phenylalanine or tryptophan, and so a read error is likely. The chain carries TRBV12-3 or TRBV12-4 and TRBJ1-2, with 9 bases fitting TRBD1. V lost 6 bases to trimming and J lost 6 bases; unmatched junction nucleotides: 8. The CDR3 totals 14 residues. CDR3 bases: TGTGCCAGCAGACTCTCCACAGGGGGCAATGGCTACACCTTA. Translated, it gives CASRLSTGGNGYTL.

The rearrangement joins TRBV11-2 to TRBJ1-6; 9 positions agree with TRBD1. This CDR3 region has 15 residues. With 2 bases clipped from V and 6 bases from J, the junction kept 2 bases outside the gene matches. The germline CDR1 and CDR2 sequences are SGHAT and FQNNGV. This CDR3 is CASSLRQGGNSPLHF. DNA for the CDR3: TGTGCCAGCAGCTTAAGACAGGGGGGTAATTCACCCCTCCACTTT.

This chain joins TRBV20-1 and TRBJ1-5; D gene ambiguous. V was cut by 1 base and J by 6 bases, with 13 bases left in between. The CDR3 sequence is 14 residues long. Germline V gene lookup returns CDR1 DFQATT and CDR2 SNEGSKA (reference sequence). CDR3: CSARGGPRGQPQHF. In nucleotides, the CDR3 is TGCAGTGCTAGAGGTGGGCCTCGCGGTCAGCCCCAGCATTTT.

This clonotype was observed a few times. J is TRBJ1-6 and V is TRBV6-2 or TRBV6-3; 7 bases line up with TRBD1. From germline, CDR1 is MNHEY and CDR2 SVGEGT. The CDR3 contains 16 residues. The junction had 6 bases not matched to a gene; V was cut back by 2 bases and J by 5 bases. The CDR3 protein is CASSYRQGKDNSPLHF. DNA of the CDR3: TGTGCCAGCAGTTACCGACAGGGAAAGGATAATTCACCCCTCCACTTT.